The rows below give T cell receptor beta chains drawn from one sample of a study. Data came from immunoSEQ multiplex PCR; TCRdb stores just in-frame clones and leaves some out. Among 60,000 to 75,000 clones, 93% were seen once, and the ten largest hold around 4.6%. Specimen: PBMCs. The receptors were sampled from a man aged 35-49 years with rheumatoid arthritis. Each CDR3 is given without its conserved first and last residue.

V | CDR3
TRBV7-2 | ASSLGGKGEKLF
TRBV5-5 | ASSLFLTGGGSPLH
TRBV18 | ASSPGQGIYNEQF
TRBV2 | ASSVGDTQY
TRBV7-3 | ASSLGGNRRTEAF
TRBV3-1/TRBV3-2 | ASSQRLYEQY
TRBV7-3 | ASSPSGAYNEQF
TRBV5-4 | ASSLVGVKGTEAF
TRBV3-1/TRBV3-2 | ASSQGNSNQPQH
TRBV6-5 | ASSYTGNSPLH
TRBV19 | AIADRGGDTIY
TRBV7-9 | ASSIGTVNTEAF
TRBV7-9 | ASSPGSPYNEQF
TRBV3-1/TRBV3-2 | ASSQEPRGWDNEQF
TRBV7-2 | ASSLARINTQY
TRBV7-8 | ASSLIAGIGDEQY
TRBV11-2 | ASSADRGETQY
TRBV5-4 | ASSSFQETQY
TRBV6-2/TRBV6-3 | ASSYSRGRADTQY
TRBV19 | ASSIGRGRYGELF
TRBV3-1/TRBV3-2 | ASSGRGQSRGHTDTQY
TRBV6-5 | ASSTGVSDTQY
TRBV27 | ASSLIPTLKYGYT
TRBV28 | ASSPLGRTLSGNTIY